A single T cell receptor (beta chain) is shown here with its context. What it recognizes is unknown. This sample is drawn from a study of PD-1 blockade in mismatch repair-deficient tumors. Study details: Patients had 12 mismatch repair-deficient cancer types, all previously treated and progressing.

Every patient had mismatch repair deficiency by PCR or immunohistochemistry. TCRs were sequenced from three patients responding to pembrolizumab. Study outcomes and limitations: Tumor-resident clones, often undetectable pretreatment in blood, expanded then contracted after pembrolizumab.

The CDR3 contains 12 residues. Trimming stripped 4 bases from V and 6 bases from J, with 7 bases between. From germline, CDR1 is SGHNT and CDR2 YYREEE (reference sequence). Profiling relied on immunoSEQ multiplex PCR, and the TCRdb table lists in-frame clones only, not all of them. The data show tens of thousands of clones, around 80% seen once. The V call is TRBV5-4, the J call TRBJ2-2; D ambiguous. This TCR came from an adult with mismatch repair-deficient cancer. Specimen: peripheral blood, collected 2 weeks after starting pembrolizumab. The CDR3: CASSPGAGELFF. The CDR3 DNA sequence: TGTGCCAGCAGCCCTGGGGCCGGGGAGCTGTTTTTT. Complete variable domain (other parts from reference TRBV5-4 and TRBJ2-2): ETGVTQSPTHLIKTRGQQVTLRCSSQSGHNTVSWYQQALGQGPQFIFQYYREEENGRGNFPPRFSGLQFPNYSSELNVNALELDDSALYLCASSPGAGELFFGEGSRLTVL.